This TCR beta chain was identified in a study of regulatory T cells in long-lasting Graves disease. Study-wide results and caveats: Newly diagnosed patients shared about 950 public clonotypes; persistent patients shared approximately 2,700.

iRepertoire HTBI primers and Arm-PCR of CDR3 regions built TCR beta libraries. TCRdb re-analysed the multiplex PCR reads in MiXCR, keeping a single row per CDR3 protein. The table has 350,000 to 400,000 distinct CDR3 sequences, around 15% seen once. Stated time point: newly diagnosed GD, antithyroid drugs for less than 3 months. Generation of the TCR library employed RNA extracted from PBMCs. This clonotype occurred many times. The target antigen is unknown. The material sequenced was peripheral blood mononuclear cells (PBMCs), taken at new diagnosis, from a patient treated with antithyroid drugs. The origin of this receptor is a female donor with Graves disease.

The CDR3 is CASSPRDRALREAFF. CDR3 DNA: TGTGCCAGCAGCCCGAGGGACAGGGCTCTCCGGGAAGCTTTCTTT. V gene TRBV12-3 or TRBV12-4 combines with J gene TRBJ1-1; 9 bases align to TRBD1. The CDR3 length is 15 residues. V shed 6 bases, J shed 8 bases, and the junction held 13 bases outside the gene matches.